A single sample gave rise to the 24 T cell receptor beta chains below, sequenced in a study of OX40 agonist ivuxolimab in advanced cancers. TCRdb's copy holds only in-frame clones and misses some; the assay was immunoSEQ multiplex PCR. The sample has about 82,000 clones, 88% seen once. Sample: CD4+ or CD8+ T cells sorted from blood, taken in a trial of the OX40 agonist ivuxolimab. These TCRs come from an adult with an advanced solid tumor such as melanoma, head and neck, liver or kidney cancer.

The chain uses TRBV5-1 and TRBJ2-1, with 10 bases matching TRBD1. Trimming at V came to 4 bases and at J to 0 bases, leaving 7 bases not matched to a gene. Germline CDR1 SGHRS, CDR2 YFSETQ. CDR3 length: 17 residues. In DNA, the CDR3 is TGCGCCAGCAGCCCCGGGACAGGGGTTATCTCCTACAATGAGCAGTTCTTC. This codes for CASSPGTGVISYNEQFF.

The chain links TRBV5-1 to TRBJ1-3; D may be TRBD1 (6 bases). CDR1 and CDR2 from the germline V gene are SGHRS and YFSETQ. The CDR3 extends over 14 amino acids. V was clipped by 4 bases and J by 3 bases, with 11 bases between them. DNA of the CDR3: TGCGCCAGCAGCCAACAGGGTGGTGGAAACACCATATATTTT. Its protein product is CASSQQGGGNTIYF. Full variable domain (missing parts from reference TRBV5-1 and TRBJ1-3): KAGVTQTPRYLIKTRGQQVTLSCSPISGHRSVSWYQQTPGQGLQFLFEYFSETQRNKGNFPGRFSGRQFSNSRSEMNVSTLELGDSALYLCASSQQGGGNTIYFGEGSWLTVV.

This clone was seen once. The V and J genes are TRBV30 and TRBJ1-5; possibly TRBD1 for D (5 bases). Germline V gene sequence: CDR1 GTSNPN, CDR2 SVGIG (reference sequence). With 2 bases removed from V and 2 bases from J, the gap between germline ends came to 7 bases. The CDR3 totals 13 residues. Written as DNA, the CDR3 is TGTGCCTGGAGTCTGGGGGGCAATCAGCCCCAGCATTTT. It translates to CAWSLGGNQPQHF. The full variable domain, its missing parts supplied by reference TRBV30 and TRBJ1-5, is SQTIHQWPATLVQPVGSPLSLECTVEGTSNPNLYWYRQAAGRGLQLLFYSVGIGQISSEVPQNLSASRPQDRQFILSSKKLLLSDSGFYLCAWSLGGNQPQHFGDGTRLSIL.

Written as DNA, the CDR3 is TGTGCCAGCAGCTATCGGGACGGAAATGGCTACACCTTC. This codes for CASSYRDGNGYTF. The chain uses TRBV11-3 and TRBJ1-2, with D perhaps TRBD1 (5 bases). The CDR3 is 13 residues long. The germline V and J ends were trimmed by 4 bases and 6 bases, with 12 bases remaining between them. The V gene's germline CDR1 is SGHNT and CDR2 YENEEA.

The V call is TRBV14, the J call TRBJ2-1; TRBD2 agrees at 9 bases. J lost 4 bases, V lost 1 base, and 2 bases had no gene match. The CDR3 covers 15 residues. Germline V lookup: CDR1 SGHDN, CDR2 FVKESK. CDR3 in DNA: TGTGCCAGCAGCCAAGGGACTAGCGTATACAATGAGCAGTTCTTC. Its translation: CASSQGTSVYNEQFF.

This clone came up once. The CDR3 is CASRAGPADTGELFF. CDR3 in DNA: TGTGCCAGCAGGGCCGGCCCAGCGGACACCGGGGAGCTGTTTTTT. The rearrangement joins TRBV7-8 to TRBJ2-2; D perhaps matches TRBD2 (5 bases). CDR1 is SGHVS and CDR2 is FQNEAQ in the germline V gene. Trimming removed 6 bases from V and 3 bases from J, with 14 bases in between. CDR3 length: 15 residues.

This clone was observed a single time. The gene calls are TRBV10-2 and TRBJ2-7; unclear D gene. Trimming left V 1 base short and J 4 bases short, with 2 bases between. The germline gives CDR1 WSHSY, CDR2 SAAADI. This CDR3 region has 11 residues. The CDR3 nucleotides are TGCGCCAGCAGTGAGTGGTACGAGCAGTACTTC. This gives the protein CASSEWYEQYF.

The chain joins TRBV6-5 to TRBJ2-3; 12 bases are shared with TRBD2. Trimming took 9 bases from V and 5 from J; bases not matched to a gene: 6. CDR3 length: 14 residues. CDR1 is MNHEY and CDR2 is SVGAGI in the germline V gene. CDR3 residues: CASRTSGNGDTQYF. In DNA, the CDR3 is TGTGCCAGTAGGACTAGCGGGAATGGAGATACGCAGTATTTT.

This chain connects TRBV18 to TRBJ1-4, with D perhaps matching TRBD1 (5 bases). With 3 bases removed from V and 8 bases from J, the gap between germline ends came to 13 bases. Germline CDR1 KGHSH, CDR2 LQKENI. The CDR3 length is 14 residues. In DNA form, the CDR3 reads TGTGCCAGCTCACCCAATCGACAGCTCGAAAAACTGTTTTTT. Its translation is CASSPNRQLEKLFF.

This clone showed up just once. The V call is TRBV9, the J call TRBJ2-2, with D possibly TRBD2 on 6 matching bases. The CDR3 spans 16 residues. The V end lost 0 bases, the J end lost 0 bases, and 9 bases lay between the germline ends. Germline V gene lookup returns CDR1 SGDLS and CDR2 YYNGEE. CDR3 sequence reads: CASSVATGANTGELFF. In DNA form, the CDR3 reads TGTGCCAGCAGCGTAGCTACGGGGGCGAACACCGGGGAGCTGTTTTTT.

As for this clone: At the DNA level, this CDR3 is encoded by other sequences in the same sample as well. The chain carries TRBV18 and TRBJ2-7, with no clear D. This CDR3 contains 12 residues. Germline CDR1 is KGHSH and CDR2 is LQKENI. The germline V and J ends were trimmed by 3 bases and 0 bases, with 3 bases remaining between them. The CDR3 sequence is CASSPSSYEQYF. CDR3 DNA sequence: TGTGCCAGCTCACCTAGCTCCTACGAGCAGTACTTC.

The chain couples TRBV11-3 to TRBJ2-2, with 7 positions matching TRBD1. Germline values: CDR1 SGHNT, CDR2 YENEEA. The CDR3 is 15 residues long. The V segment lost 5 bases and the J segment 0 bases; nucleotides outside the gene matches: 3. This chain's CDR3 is CASSRDRANTGELFF. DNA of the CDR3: TGTGCCAGCAGCCGCGACAGGGCGAACACCGGGGAGCTGTTTTTT.

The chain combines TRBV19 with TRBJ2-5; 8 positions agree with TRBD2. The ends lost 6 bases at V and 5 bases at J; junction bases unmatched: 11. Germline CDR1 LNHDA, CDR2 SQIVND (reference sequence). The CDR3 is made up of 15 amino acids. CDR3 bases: TGTGCCAGTAGGCGTGGAGCGGGAGAGGTGGAGACCCAGTACTTC. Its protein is CASRRGAGEVETQYF.

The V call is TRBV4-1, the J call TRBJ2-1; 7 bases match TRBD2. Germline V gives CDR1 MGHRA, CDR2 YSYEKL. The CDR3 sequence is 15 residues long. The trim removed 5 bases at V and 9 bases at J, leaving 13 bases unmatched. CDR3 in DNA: TGCGCCAGCAGCATAACTAGCGTGGCGGAGGGTGAGCAGTTCTTC. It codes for CASSITSVAEGEQFF.

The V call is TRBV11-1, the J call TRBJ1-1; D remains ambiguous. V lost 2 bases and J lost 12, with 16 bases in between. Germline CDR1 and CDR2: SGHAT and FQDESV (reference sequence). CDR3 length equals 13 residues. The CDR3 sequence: CASSLSGECYSFF. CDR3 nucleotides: TGTGCCAGCAGCTTATCTGGTGAGTGTTATTCTTTCTTT.

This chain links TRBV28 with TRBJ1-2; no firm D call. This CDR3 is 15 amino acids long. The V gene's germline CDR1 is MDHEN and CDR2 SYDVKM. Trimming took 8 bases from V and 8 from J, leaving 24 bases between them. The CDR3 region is CASSRSGVKGGGYTF. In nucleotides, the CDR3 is TGTGCCAGCTCTCGCTCTGGGGTGAAGGGCGGGGGCTACACCTTC.

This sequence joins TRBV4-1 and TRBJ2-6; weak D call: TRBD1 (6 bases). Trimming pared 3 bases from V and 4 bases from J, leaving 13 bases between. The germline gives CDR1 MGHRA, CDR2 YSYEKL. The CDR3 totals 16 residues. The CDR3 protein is CASSQPTGYGANVLTF. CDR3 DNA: TGCGCCAGCAGCCAGCCAACAGGGTACGGGGCCAACGTCCTGACTTTC.

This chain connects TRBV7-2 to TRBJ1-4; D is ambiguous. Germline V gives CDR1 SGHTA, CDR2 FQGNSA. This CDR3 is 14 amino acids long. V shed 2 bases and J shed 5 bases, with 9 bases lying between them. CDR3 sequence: CASSLRTSNEKLFF. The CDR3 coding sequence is TGTGCCAGCAGCTTACGGACGAGCAATGAAAAACTGTTTTTT.

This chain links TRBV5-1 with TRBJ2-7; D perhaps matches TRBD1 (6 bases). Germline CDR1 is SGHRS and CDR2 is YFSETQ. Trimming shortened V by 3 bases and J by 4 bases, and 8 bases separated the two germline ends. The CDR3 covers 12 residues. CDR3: CASSSQGYEQYF. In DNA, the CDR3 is TGCGCCAGCAGCTCACAGGGTTACGAGCAGTACTTC.

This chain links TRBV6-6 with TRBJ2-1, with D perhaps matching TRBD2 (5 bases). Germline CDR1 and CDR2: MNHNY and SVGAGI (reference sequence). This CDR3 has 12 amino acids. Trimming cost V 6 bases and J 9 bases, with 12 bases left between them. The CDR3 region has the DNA TGTGCCAGCAGACGCGAGGGTGGTGAGCAGTTCTTC. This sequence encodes CASRREGGEQFF.

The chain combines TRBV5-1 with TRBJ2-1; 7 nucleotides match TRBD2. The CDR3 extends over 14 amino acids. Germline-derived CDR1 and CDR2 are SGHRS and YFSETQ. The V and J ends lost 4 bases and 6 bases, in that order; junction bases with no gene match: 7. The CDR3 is CASSPGGSRNEQFF. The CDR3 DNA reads TGCGCCAGCAGCCCGGGAGGTAGTCGCAATGAGCAGTTCTTC.

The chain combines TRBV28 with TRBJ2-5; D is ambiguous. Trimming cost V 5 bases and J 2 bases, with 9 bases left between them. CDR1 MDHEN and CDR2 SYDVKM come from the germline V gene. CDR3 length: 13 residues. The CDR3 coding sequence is TGTGCCAGCAGTAATCTAATTCAAGAGACCCAGTACTTC. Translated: CASSNLIQETQYF.

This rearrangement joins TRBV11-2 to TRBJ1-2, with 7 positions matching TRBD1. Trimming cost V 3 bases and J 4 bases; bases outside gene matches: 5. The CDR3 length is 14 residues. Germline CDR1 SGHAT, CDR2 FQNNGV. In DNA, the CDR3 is TGTGCCAGCAGCTTGCCGGGACAGAGCTATGGCTACACCTTC. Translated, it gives CASSLPGQSYGYTF. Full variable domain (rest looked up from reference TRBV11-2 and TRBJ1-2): EAGVAQSPRYKIIEKRQSVAFWCNPISGHATLYWYQQILGQGPKLLIQFQNNGVVDDSQLPKDRFSAERLKGVDSTLKIQPAKLEDSAVYLCASSLPGQSYGYTFGSGTRLTVV.

CDR3 amino acids: CASSLQRDLTYNEQFF. In DNA, the CDR3 is TGCGCCAGCAGCCTGCAGCGGGACCTCACCTACAATGAGCAGTTCTTC. The genes are TRBV5-1 and TRBJ2-1; 7 positions agree with TRBD2. The CDR3 has 16 residues. Germline CDR1 is SGHRS and CDR2 is YFSETQ. The V gene end was trimmed by 4 bases and the J gene end by 2 bases; junction bases not matched to a gene: 9.